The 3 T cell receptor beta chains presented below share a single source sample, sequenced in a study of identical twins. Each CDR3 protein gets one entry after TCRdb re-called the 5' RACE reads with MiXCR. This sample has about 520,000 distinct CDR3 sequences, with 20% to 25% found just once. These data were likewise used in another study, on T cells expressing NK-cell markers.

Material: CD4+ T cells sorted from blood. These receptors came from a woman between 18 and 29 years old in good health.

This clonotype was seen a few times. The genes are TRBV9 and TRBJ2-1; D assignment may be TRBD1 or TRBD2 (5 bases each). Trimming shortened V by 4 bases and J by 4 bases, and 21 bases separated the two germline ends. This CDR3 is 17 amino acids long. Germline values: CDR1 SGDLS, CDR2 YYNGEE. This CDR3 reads CASSTNPGTVDYNEQFF. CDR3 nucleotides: TGTGCCAGCAGCACCAATCCCGGGACGGTGGATTACAATGAGCAGTTCTTC.

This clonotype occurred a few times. The CDR3 sequence is CASSKSEATYEQYF. The DNA of the CDR3 is TGTGCCAGCAGCAAAAGCGAGGCCACCTACGAGCAGTACTTC. The V gene is TRBV7-8, the J gene TRBJ2-7; D remains ambiguous. In germline, CDR1 is SGHVS, CDR2 FQNEAQ. The ends were cut back, 5 bases at V and 2 bases at J, with 13 bases in the middle. The CDR3 contains 14 residues.

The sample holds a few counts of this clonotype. CDR3 region: CAISESRQGYGYTF. DNA for the CDR3: TGTGCCATCAGTGAGTCGAGACAGGGCTATGGCTACACCTTC. The V and J genes are TRBV10-3 and TRBJ1-2; TRBD1 matches 7 bases. The ends lost 0 bases at V and 4 bases at J; junction bases unmatched: 2. The CDR3 contains 14 residues. CDR1 ENHRY and CDR2 SYGVKD come from the germline V gene.